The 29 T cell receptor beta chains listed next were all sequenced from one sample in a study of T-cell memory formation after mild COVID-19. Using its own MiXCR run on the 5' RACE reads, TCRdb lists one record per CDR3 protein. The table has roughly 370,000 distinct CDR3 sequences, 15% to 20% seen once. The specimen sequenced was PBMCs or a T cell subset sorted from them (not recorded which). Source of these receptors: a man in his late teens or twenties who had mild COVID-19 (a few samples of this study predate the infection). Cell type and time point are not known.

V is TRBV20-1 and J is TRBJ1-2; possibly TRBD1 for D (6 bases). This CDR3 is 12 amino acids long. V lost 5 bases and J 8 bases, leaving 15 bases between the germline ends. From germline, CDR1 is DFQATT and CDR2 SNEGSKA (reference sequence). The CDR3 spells CSADRQDIGYTF. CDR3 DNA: TGCAGTGCTGATAGACAGGATATCGGCTACACCTTC.

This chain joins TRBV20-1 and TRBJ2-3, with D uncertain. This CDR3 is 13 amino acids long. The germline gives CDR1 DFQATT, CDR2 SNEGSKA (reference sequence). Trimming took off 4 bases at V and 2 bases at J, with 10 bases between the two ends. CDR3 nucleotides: TGCAGTGCTAATCACCAAAACACAGATACGCAGTATTTT. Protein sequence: CSANHQNTDTQYF.

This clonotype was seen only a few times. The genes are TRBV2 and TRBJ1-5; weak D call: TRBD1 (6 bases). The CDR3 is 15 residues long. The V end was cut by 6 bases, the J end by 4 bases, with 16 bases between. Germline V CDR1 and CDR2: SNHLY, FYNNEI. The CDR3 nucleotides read TGTGCCAGCAGAGTGTCTGGACAGAGAAATCAGCCCCAGCATTTT. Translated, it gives CASRVSGQRNQPQHF.

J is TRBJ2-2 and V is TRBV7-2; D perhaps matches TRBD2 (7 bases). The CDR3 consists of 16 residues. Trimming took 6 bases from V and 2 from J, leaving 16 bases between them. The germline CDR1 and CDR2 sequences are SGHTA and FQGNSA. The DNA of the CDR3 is TGTGCCAGCAGATTTAGGGGAGGGGGAAACACCGGGGAGCTGTTTTTT. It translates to CASRFRGGGNTGELFF.

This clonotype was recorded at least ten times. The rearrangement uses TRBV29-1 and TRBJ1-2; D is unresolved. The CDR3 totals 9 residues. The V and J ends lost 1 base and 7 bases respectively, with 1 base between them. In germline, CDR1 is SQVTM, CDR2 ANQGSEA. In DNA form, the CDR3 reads TGCAGCGTTGAAGGTGGCTACACCTTC. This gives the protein CSVEGGYTF.

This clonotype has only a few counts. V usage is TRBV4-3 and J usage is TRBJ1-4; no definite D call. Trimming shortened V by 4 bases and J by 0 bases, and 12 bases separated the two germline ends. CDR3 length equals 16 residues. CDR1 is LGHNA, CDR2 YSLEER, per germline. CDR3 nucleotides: TGCGCCAGCAGCCCTCGAGAATCTGCAACTAATGAAAAACTGTTTTTT. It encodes CASSPRESATNEKLFF.

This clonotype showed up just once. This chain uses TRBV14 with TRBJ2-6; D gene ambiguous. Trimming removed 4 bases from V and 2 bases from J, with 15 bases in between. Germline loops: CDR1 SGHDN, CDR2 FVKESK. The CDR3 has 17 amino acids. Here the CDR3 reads CASSLPPSMAGANVLTF. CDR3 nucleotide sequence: TGTGCCAGCAGCCTACCTCCCTCGATGGCTGGGGCCAACGTCCTGACTTTC.

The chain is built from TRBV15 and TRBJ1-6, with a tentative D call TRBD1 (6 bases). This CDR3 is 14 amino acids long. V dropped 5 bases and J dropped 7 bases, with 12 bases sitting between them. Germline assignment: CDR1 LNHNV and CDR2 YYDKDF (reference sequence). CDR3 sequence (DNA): TGTGCCACCAGCCGCGGGGACAACAATTCACCCCTCCACTTT. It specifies CATSRGDNNSPLHF.

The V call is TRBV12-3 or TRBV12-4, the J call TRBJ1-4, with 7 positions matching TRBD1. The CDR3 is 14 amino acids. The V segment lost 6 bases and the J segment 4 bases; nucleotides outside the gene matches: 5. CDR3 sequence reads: CASRTGTLNEKLFF. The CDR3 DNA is TGTGCCAGCAGGACAGGGACACTTAATGAAAAACTGTTTTTT.

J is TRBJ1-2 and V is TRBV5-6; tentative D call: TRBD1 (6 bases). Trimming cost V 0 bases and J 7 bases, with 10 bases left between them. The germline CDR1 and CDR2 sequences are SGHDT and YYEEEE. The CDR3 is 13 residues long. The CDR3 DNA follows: TGTGCCAGCAGCTTGGCGGGGGGCATTGGCTACACCTTC. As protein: CASSLAGGIGYTF.

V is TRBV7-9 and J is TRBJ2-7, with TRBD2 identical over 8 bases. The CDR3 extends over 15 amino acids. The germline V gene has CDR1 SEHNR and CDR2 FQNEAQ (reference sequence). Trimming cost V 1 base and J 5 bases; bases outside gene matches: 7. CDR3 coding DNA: TGTGCCAGCAGCTTAGTAGAGACTAGCGTCGACGAGCAGTACTTC. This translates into CASSLVETSVDEQYF.

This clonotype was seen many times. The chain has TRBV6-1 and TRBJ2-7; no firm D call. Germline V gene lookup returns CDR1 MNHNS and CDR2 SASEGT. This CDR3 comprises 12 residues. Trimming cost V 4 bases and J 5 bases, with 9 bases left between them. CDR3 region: CASSAQGNEQYF. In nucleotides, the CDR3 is TGTGCCAGCAGTGCTCAAGGGAACGAGCAGTACTTC.

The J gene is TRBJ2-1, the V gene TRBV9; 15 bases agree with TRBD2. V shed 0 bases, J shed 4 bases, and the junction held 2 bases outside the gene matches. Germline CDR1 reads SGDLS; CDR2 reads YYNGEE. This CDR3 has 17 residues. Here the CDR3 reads CASSVGGTSGGYNEQFF. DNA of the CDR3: TGTGCCAGCAGCGTAGGAGGGACTAGCGGGGGGTACAATGAGCAGTTCTTC.

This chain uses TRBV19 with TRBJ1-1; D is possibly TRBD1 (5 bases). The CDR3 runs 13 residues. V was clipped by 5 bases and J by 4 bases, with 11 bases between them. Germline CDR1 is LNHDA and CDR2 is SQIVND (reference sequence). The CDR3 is CASSAGGATEAFF. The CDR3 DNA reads TGTGCCAGTAGTGCCGGGGGTGCCACTGAAGCTTTCTTT.

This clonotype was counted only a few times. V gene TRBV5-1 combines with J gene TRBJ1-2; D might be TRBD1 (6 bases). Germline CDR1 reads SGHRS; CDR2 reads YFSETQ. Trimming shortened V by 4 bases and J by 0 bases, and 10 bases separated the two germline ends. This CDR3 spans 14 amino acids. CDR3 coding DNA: TGCGCCAGCAGCCCGGGACATCCTAACTATGGCTACACCTTC. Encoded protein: CASSPGHPNYGYTF.

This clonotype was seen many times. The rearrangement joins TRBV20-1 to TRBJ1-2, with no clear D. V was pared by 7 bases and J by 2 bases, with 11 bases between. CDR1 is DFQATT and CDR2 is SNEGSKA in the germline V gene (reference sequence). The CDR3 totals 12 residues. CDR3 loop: CSVSGGNYGYTF. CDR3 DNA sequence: TGCAGTGTTTCCGGAGGGAACTATGGCTACACCTTC.

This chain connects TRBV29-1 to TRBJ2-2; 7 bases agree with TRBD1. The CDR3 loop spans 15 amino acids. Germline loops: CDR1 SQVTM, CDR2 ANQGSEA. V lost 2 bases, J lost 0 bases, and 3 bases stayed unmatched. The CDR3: CSVEFGTANTGELFF. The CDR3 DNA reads TGCAGCGTTGAATTTGGGACAGCGAACACCGGGGAGCTGTTTTTT.

DNA for the CDR3: TGCAGTGCTAGAGGTCGGAGGGCAGAGACCCAGTACTTC. Encoded protein: CSARGRRAETQYF. The J gene is TRBJ2-5, the V gene TRBV20-1, with D perhaps TRBD2 (6 bases). V shed 1 base and J shed 4 bases, with 10 bases lying between them. Germline V gene data show CDR1 as DFQATT and CDR2 as SNEGSKA (reference sequence). The CDR3 is 13 residues long.

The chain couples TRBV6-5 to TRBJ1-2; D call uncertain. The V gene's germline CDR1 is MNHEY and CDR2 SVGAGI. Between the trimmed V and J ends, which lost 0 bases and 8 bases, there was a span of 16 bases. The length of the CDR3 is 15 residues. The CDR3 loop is CASSYSETGIGGYTF. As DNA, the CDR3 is TGTGCCAGCAGTTACTCTGAGACCGGGATAGGGGGCTACACCTTC.

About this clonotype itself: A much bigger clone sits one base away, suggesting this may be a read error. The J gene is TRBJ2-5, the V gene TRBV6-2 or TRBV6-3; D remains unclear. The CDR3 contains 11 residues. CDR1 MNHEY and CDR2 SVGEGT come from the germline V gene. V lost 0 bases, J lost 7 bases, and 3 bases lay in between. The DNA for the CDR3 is TGTGCCAGCAGTTACTCGGGGACCCAGTACTTC. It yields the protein CASSYSGTQYF.

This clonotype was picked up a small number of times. CDR3 nucleotide sequence: TGTGCCAGCAGTTTAGAACCTACAGGGGGGTTCTACGAGCAGTACTTC. Protein product: CASSLEPTGGFYEQYF. The chain employs TRBV12-3 or TRBV12-4 and TRBJ2-7; 8 nucleotides line up with TRBD1. The CDR3 consists of 16 residues. V was pared by 1 base and J by 3 bases, with 8 bases of the junction left unmatched.

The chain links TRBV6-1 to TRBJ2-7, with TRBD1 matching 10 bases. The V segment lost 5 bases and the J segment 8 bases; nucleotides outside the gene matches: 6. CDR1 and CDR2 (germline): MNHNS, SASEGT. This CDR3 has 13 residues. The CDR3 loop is CASSPRDRGQQYV. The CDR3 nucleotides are TGTGCCAGCAGTCCCCGGGACAGGGGCCAGCAGTACGTC.

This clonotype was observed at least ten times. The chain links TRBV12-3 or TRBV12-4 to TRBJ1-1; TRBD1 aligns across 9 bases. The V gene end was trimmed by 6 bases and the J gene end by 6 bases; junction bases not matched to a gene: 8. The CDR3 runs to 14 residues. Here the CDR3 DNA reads TGTGCCAGCAGCCTACAGGGGGCTCTCTCTGAAGCTTTCTTT. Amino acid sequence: CASSLQGALSEAFF.

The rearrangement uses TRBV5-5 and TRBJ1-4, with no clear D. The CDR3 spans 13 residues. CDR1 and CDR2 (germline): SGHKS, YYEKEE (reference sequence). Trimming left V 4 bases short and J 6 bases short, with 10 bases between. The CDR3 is CASSAGRDEKLFF. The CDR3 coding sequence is TGTGCCAGCAGCGCCGGGAGAGATGAAAAACTGTTTTTT.

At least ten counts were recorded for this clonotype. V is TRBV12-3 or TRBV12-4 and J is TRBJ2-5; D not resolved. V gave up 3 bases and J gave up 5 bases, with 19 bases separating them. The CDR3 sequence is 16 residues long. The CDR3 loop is CASSFPATLSWETQYF. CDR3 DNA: TGTGCCAGCAGTTTCCCAGCGACTCTATCGTGGGAGACCCAGTACTTC.

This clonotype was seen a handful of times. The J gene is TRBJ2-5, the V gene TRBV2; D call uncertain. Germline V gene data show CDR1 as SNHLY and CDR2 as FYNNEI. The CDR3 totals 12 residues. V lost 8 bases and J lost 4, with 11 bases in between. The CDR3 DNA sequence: TGTGCCAGCGCGAAAGAAAGAGAGACCCAGTACTTC. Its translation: CASAKERETQYF.

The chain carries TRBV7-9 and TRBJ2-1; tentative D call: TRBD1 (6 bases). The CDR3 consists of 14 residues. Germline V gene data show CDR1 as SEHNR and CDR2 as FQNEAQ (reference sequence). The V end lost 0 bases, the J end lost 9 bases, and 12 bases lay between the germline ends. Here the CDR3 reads CASSLAGARGEQFF. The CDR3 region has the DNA TGTGCCAGCAGCTTAGCGGGGGCGAGAGGTGAGCAGTTCTTC. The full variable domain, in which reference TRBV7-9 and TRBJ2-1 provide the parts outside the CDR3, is DTGVSQNPRHKITKRGQNVTFRCDPISEHNRLYWYRQTLGQGPEFLTYFQNEAQLEKSRLLSDRFSAERPKGSFSTLEIQRTEQGDSAMYLCASSLAGARGEQFFGPGTRLTVL.

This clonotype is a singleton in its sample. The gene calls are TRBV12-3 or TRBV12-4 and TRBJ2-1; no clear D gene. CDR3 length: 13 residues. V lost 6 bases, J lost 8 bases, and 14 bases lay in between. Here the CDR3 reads CASSEQISHEQFF. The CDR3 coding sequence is TGTGCCAGCAGCGAACAGATCTCGCATGAGCAGTTCTTC.

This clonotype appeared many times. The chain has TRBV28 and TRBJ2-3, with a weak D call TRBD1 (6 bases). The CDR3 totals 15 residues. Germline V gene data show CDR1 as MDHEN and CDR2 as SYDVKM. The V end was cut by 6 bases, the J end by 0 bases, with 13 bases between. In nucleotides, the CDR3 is TGTGCCAGCAGGGGACAATCAGGCAGCACAGATACGCAGTATTTT. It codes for CASRGQSGSTDTQYF.